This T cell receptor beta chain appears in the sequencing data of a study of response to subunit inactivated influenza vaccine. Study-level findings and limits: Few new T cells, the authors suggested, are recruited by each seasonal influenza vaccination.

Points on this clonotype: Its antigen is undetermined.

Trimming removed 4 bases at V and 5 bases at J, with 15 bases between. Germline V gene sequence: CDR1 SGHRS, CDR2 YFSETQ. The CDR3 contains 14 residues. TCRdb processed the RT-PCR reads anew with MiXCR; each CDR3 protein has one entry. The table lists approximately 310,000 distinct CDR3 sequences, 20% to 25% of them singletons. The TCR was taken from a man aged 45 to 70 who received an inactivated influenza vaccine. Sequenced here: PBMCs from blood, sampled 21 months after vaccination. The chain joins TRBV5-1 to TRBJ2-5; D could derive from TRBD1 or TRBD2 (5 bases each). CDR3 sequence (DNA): TGCGCCAGCAGCACCGGGACCAGTATTGAGACCCAGTACTTC. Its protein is CASSTGTSIETQYF.